This T cell receptor (beta chain) derives from a study of early T cells in non-severe SARS-CoV-2 infection. Notes on the study in general: Anti-spike CD8 responses were favored by VDJdb matching, which missed private and CD4 specificities.

The CDR3 runs 12 residues. The germline CDR1 and CDR2 sequences are SQVTM and ANQGSEA. V was pared by 4 bases and J by 6 bases, with 10 bases between. This clonotype came up many times. Its specificity is not known. Individually, cDNA molecules had unique molecular identifiers attached to them. TCRdb redid the calling of the 5' RACE reads with MiXCR, one entry per CDR3 protein. The data show approximately 39,000 distinct CDR3 sequences, with 3.5% to 5% seen just once and under 20% held by the top ten. The V call is TRBV29-1, the J call TRBJ2-1; D possibly corresponds to TRBD2 (6 bases). Sequenced material: whole blood. The receptor was derived from an adult who was a healthcare worker with PCR-confirmed SARS-CoV-2 infection or an uninfected control (not recorded which). The CDR3 DNA is TGCAGCGTTGCCCTAGCGCGCAATGAGCAGTTCTTC. Protein sequence: CSVALARNEQFF.